A single sample gave rise to the 21 T cell receptor beta chains below, sequenced in a study of blood T cell repertoires in COVID-19. Some clones are missing from TCRdb's copy, which holds only in-frame ones; the method was immunoSEQ multiplex PCR. Of approximately 300,000 clones in the sample, around 90% are singletons; the top ten hold about 5.2%. Sequencing was done on a sample of PBMCs or T cells enriched from blood (not recorded which). These receptor sequences come from a man between 60 and 75 years old who had recovered from COVID-19.

The chain carries TRBV5-8 and TRBJ2-2, with D possibly TRBD1 on 6 matching bases. CDR1 is SGHTS, CDR2 YDEGEE, per germline. This CDR3 has 15 amino acids. Trimming removed 4 bases at V and 5 bases at J, with 15 bases between. In nucleotides, the CDR3 is TGTGCCAGCAGCAGAGCCGGGACACTAACCGGGGAGCTGTTTTTT. It is translated as CASSRAGTLTGELFF.

This clone was picked up one time. This sequence joins TRBV30 and TRBJ1-2, with 8 bases identical to TRBD1. With V trimmed by 2 bases and J by 4 bases, 6 bases remained unmatched. The CDR3 sequence is 14 residues long. Per germline, CDR1 GTSNPN and CDR2 SVGIG (reference sequence). The CDR3 spells CAWSPGQGGYGYTF. CDR3 bases: TGTGCCTGGAGTCCTGGACAGGGTGGCTATGGCTACACCTTC.

On this clone itself: Additional DNA sequences in this sample encode the identical CDR3. This chain connects TRBV19 to TRBJ1-5; D perhaps matches TRBD1 (6 bases). Trimming cost V 3 bases and J 4 bases, with 10 bases left between them. The CDR3 contains 14 residues. Germline-derived CDR1 and CDR2 are LNHDA and SQIVND (reference sequence). The CDR3 protein is CASSIARGNQPQHF. Written as DNA, the CDR3 is TGTGCCAGTAGTATTGCGAGGGGGAATCAGCCCCAGCATTTT.

The J gene is TRBJ2-1, the V gene TRBV28, with 11 bases that match TRBD1. The V segment lost 5 bases and the J segment 4 bases; nucleotides outside the gene matches: 4. CDR1 MDHEN and CDR2 SYDVKM come from the germline V gene. CDR3 length equals 15 residues. The CDR3 loop reads CASSGQGAGYNEQFF. Written as DNA, the CDR3 is TGTGCCAGCAGTGGACAGGGGGCGGGGTACAATGAGCAGTTCTTC.

The gene calls are TRBV19 and TRBJ2-6; 10 bases align to TRBD1. The CDR3 sequence is 19 residues long. Germline CDR1 is LNHDA and CDR2 is SQIVND (reference sequence). V was pared by 7 bases and J by 2 bases, with 14 bases of the junction left unmatched. The CDR3, as DNA: TGTGCCAGTATGGGGATCCCGGGACAGGGGCAAGCTGGGGCCAACGTCCTGACTTTC. Amino acid sequence: CASMGIPGQGQAGANVLTF.

The rearrangement joins TRBV3-1 (or the pseudogene TRBV3-2) to TRBJ1-2, with 9 positions matching TRBD1. Germline lookup yields CDR1 LGHDT and CDR2 YNNKEL (reference sequence). The CDR3 contains 15 residues. V lost 0 bases, J lost 7 bases, and 6 bases stayed unmatched. In nucleotides, the CDR3 is TGTGCCAGCAGCCAAGATGGGACAGGGAGGCTTGGCTACACCTTC. It codes for CASSQDGTGRLGYTF.

The chain couples TRBV6-5 to TRBJ2-7; 11 bases align to TRBD1. CDR1 and CDR2 (germline): MNHEY, SVGAGI. The V and J ends lost 4 bases and 3 bases, in that order; junction bases with no gene match: 5. The CDR3 has 15 residues. DNA for the CDR3: TGTGCCAGCAGTTGGGGGACAGGGGGAATCTACGAGCAGTACTTC. Translation: CASSWGTGGIYEQYF.

The chain employs TRBV4-2 and TRBJ1-5; TRBD1 matches at 8 bases. Unmatched junction bases numbered 10, after V lost 3 bases and J lost 0 bases. Germline V CDR1 and CDR2: LGHNA, YNFKEQ. The CDR3 loop spans 18 amino acids. The CDR3 is CASSHAGQGRNSNQPQHF. The CDR3 DNA reads TGTGCCAGCAGCCACGCCGGACAGGGAAGAAATAGCAATCAGCCCCAGCATTTT.

V and J are TRBV7-9 and TRBJ1-3; a possible D gene is TRBD1 (5 bases). Trimming removed 1 base from V and 2 bases from J, with 9 bases in between. This CDR3 contains 15 residues. Germline V CDR1 and CDR2: SEHNR, FQNEAQ (reference sequence). The CDR3 DNA sequence: TGTGCCAGCAGCTTAGTACAGGTGGCTGGAAACACCATATATTTT. The encoded protein is CASSLVQVAGNTIYF. Looking up the rest from reference TRBV7-9 and TRBJ1-3 gives the full variable domain: DTGVSQNPRHKITKRGQNVTFRCDPISEHNRLYWYRQTLGQGPEFLTYFQNEAQLEKSRLLSDRFSAERPKGSFSTLEIQRTEQGDSAMYLCASSLVQVAGNTIYFGEGSWLTVV.

This chain uses TRBV9 with TRBJ1-1; possible D gene TRBD1, 5 bases. This CDR3 contains 14 residues. Trimming left V 0 bases short and J 4 bases short, with 10 bases between. Germline V CDR1 and CDR2: SGDLS, YYNGEE. CDR3 amino acids: CASSVEGVGTEAFF. The CDR3 DNA is TGTGCCAGCAGCGTAGAAGGGGTTGGCACTGAAGCTTTCTTT.

The chain recombines TRBV28 with TRBJ2-1; 8 bases agree with TRBD2. The CDR3 totals 15 residues. Germline-derived CDR1 and CDR2 are MDHEN and SYDVKM. The J segment lost 7 bases and the V segment lost 2 bases, leaving 7 bases of the junction unmatched. CDR3 protein: CASSLTGTRRNEQFF. In DNA form, the CDR3 reads TGTGCCAGCAGTTTAACCGGGACTAGGAGGAATGAGCAGTTCTTC.

Of note for this clone: Additional DNA sequences in this sample encode the identical CDR3. The V call is TRBV3-1 (or the pseudogene TRBV3-2), the J call TRBJ1-1, with 7 nucleotides matching TRBD1. CDR3 length: 14 amino acids. The germline V gene has CDR1 LGHDT and CDR2 YNNKEL (reference sequence). J was trimmed by 0 bases and V by 4 bases; bases with no gene match: 2. CDR3 nucleotides: TGTGCCAGCAGCCTAGGACAGGTGAACACTGAAGCTTTCTTT. It codes for CASSLGQVNTEAFF.

V is TRBV12-3 or TRBV12-4 and J is TRBJ2-7; D remains unclear. The length of the CDR3 is 12 residues. The V and J ends lost 4 bases and 0 bases respectively, with 4 bases between them. In DNA form, the CDR3 reads TGTGCCAGCAGTTCTAGCTCCTACGAGCAGTACTTC. Protein sequence: CASSSSSYEQYF.

J is TRBJ2-7 and V is TRBV6-5; no reliable D call. CDR1 is MNHEY and CDR2 is SVGAGI in the germline V gene. The CDR3 totals 15 residues. Between the trimmed V and J ends, which lost 4 bases and 0 bases, there was a span of 13 bases. CDR3 protein: CASSFNLVSSYEQYF. In DNA, the CDR3 is TGTGCCAGCAGTTTCAATCTGGTGAGCTCCTACGAGCAGTACTTC.

This chain joins TRBV5-1 and TRBJ2-1; 11 positions match TRBD2. The V gene end was trimmed by 4 bases and the J gene end by 4 bases; junction bases not matched to a gene: 7. The CDR3 loop spans 16 amino acids. In germline, CDR1 is SGHRS, CDR2 YFSETQ. The DNA for the CDR3 is TGCGCCAGCAGCGCTGCTCTAGCGGGAGGATACAATGAGCAGTTCTTC. It specifies CASSAALAGGYNEQFF.

The chain uses TRBV3-1 (or the pseudogene TRBV3-2) and TRBJ2-7; the match to TRBD1 covers 9 bases. Germline V gives CDR1 LGHDT, CDR2 YNNKEL (reference sequence). This CDR3 comprises 16 residues. V dropped 5 bases and J dropped 4; count of bases not matched to a gene: 12. The CDR3 bases are TGTGCCAGCAGCGACAGCCGGGACAGGGACGGATACGAGCAGTACTTC. Translating gives CASSDSRDRDGYEQYF.

V gene TRBV5-1 combines with J gene TRBJ2-5; 8 nucleotides match TRBD2. Germline CDR1 is SGHRS and CDR2 is YFSETQ. V dropped 0 bases and J dropped 0; count of bases not matched to a gene: 4. The CDR3 is made up of 16 amino acids. In DNA form, the CDR3 reads TGCGCCAGCAGCTTGGGAGCTAGCGGGTACCAAGAGACCCAGTACTTC. This codes for CASSLGASGYQETQYF.

V usage is TRBV19 and J usage is TRBJ2-3; 7 bases are shared with TRBD2. Looked up from germline, CDR1 is LNHDA and CDR2 is SQIVND (reference sequence). Trimming cost V 6 bases and J 3 bases; bases outside gene matches: 9. The CDR3 runs 15 residues. CDR3 bases: TGTGCCAGTAGACTGGGCGGGAGTTCGACAGATACGCAGTATTTT. Translating gives CASRLGGSSTDTQYF.

This sequence joins TRBV15 and TRBJ1-4; weak D call: TRBD1 (6 bases). The V end lost 1 base, the J end lost 8 bases, and 11 bases lay between the germline ends. CDR1 and CDR2 (germline): LNHNV, YYDKDF (reference sequence). This CDR3 comprises 14 residues. The CDR3 DNA reads TGTGCCACCAGCAGAGGGGGACATAGCGAAAAACTGTTTTTT. This encodes CATSRGGHSEKLFF.

The chain is built from TRBV7-9 and TRBJ2-1; 11 bases are a match to TRBD2. This CDR3 region has 16 residues. CDR1 and CDR2 (germline): SEHNR, FQNEAQ (reference sequence). V dropped 5 bases and J dropped 2; count of bases not matched to a gene: 5. The CDR3 is CASSRTSGRPYNEQFF. In DNA, the CDR3 is TGTGCCAGCAGCCGTACTAGCGGGAGACCCTACAATGAGCAGTTCTTC.

The chain carries TRBV19 and TRBJ1-2; tentatively, D is TRBD1 (6 bases). V lost 5 bases and J lost 3, with 16 bases in between. This CDR3 comprises 15 residues. The V gene's germline CDR1 is LNHDA and CDR2 SQIVND (reference sequence). The CDR3 spells CASSSPSGQHYGYTF. The CDR3 DNA reads as TGTGCCAGTAGTTCGCCATCGGGACAACACTATGGCTACACCTTC.